Below are 32 T cell receptor beta chains sequenced from a single sample in a study of CD8 T cells in Susac syndrome. An amount of RNA that ranged from roughly 0.45 to 1 ug was reverse transcribed with random hexamers. TCRdb reprocessed the immunoSEQ multiplex PCR reads with MiXCR, giving one entry per CDR3 protein. Here the sample spans more than 100,000 distinct CDR3 sequences, roughly 95% being singletons. Sequencing input: CD4+ T cells from PBMCs. These receptors were collected from a human donor with Susac syndrome.

The chain has TRBV29-1 and TRBJ2-1; 7 bases agree with TRBD2. This CDR3 spans 15 amino acids. Germline values: CDR1 SQVTM, CDR2 ANQGSEA. Losses at the gene ends were 5 bases for V and 2 bases for J; bases not matched to a gene: 9. CDR3: CSVRAKREAYNEQFF. The DNA of the CDR3 is TGCAGCGTTCGGGCTAAGCGGGAAGCCTACAATGAGCAGTTCTTC.

The genes are TRBV29-1 and TRBJ2-1; 8 bases agree with TRBD2. V shed 4 bases, J shed 4 bases, and the junction held 6 bases outside the gene matches. The CDR3 is 14 amino acids. From germline, CDR1 is SQVTM and CDR2 ANQGSEA. CDR3 residues: CSVGSSGDYNEQFF. The CDR3 region has the DNA TGCAGCGTTGGTAGTAGCGGGGATTACAATGAGCAGTTCTTC.

The sample holds one count of this clonotype. This chain connects TRBV10-3 to TRBJ1-5; TRBD1 matches 9 bases. This CDR3 is built from 14 residues. The V gene end was trimmed by 2 bases and the J gene end by 5 bases; junction bases not matched to a gene: 1. CDR1 and CDR2 from the germline V gene are ENHRY and SYGVKD. The CDR3 coding sequence is TGTGCCATCAGTGAGACAGGGGGCGATCAGCCCCAGCATTTT. Its protein is CAISETGGDQPQHF.

The chain joins TRBV24-1 to TRBJ2-2; 9 bases match TRBD1. The CDR3 has 13 residues. V was clipped by 9 bases and J by 3 bases; unmatched bases: 1. The V gene's germline CDR1 is KGHDR and CDR2 SFDVKD. The CDR3 spells CATDRGDTGELFF. DNA for the CDR3: TGTGCCACCGACAGGGGGGACACCGGGGAGCTGTTTTTT.

The chain links TRBV12-3 or TRBV12-4 to TRBJ1-2; maybe TRBD1 (5 bases). V was cut by 6 bases and J by 4 bases, with 12 bases left in between. The CDR3 has 13 amino acids. The CDR3: CASSRQGLYGYTF. The CDR3 nucleotides are TGTGCCAGCAGCCGTCAGGGTCTCTATGGCTACACCTTC.

This rearrangement joins TRBV7-9 to TRBJ2-7; 8 bases align to TRBD1. CDR1 and CDR2 (germline): SEHNR, FQNEAQ (reference sequence). Trimming cost V 3 bases and J 2 bases; bases outside gene matches: 3. The CDR3 runs 14 residues. CDR3 region: CASSFLDRAYEQYF. The CDR3 DNA reads TGTGCCAGCAGCTTTCTGGACAGGGCCTACGAGCAGTACTTC.

The chain is built from TRBV24-1 and TRBJ2-5, with no clear D. The CDR3 runs 15 residues. Germline CDR1 KGHDR, CDR2 SFDVKD. V lost 3 bases and J lost 5, with 15 bases in between. The CDR3 protein is CATSDGHLIAETQYF. In DNA, the CDR3 is TGTGCCACCAGTGATGGGCATCTGATTGCGGAGACCCAGTACTTC.

The chain employs TRBV6-2 or TRBV6-3 and TRBJ2-5, with a possible D match to TRBD2 (6 bases). Germline-derived CDR1 and CDR2 are MNHEY and SVGEGT. V was trimmed by 2 bases and J by 9 bases, leaving 13 bases between them. This CDR3 region has 13 residues. This CDR3 is CASSYQSGGAQYF. Here the CDR3 DNA reads TGTGCCAGCAGTTACCAAAGCGGAGGGGCCCAGTACTTC.

This CDR3 reads CASSLDSLYGYTF. For the CDR3, the DNA is TGTGCCAGCAGCTTGGACAGCCTCTATGGCTACACCTTC. V is TRBV11-2 and J is TRBJ1-2, with D perhaps TRBD1 (6 bases). Trimming removed 3 bases from V and 4 bases from J, with 9 bases in between. Germline values: CDR1 SGHAT, CDR2 FQNNGV. The CDR3 has 13 residues.

V usage is TRBV5-4 and J usage is TRBJ2-3; 10 bases line up with TRBD2. Germline CDR1 reads SGHNT; CDR2 reads YYREEE (reference sequence). The trim removed 2 bases at V and 0 bases at J, leaving 9 bases unmatched. The CDR3 has 18 residues. The chain's CDR3 is CASSLRGLADMSTDTQYF. In DNA form, the CDR3 reads TGTGCCAGCAGCTTACGAGGACTAGCGGATATGAGCACAGATACGCAGTATTTT.

CDR3 sequence reads: CASSLRTSYNEQFF. CDR3 nucleotide sequence: TGTGCCAGCAGCCTCAGGACTAGCTACAATGAGCAGTTCTTC. The chain uses TRBV3-1 and TRBJ2-1; 7 bases align to TRBD2. CDR1 LGHDT and CDR2 YNNKEL come from the germline V gene (reference sequence). The V segment lost 4 bases and the J segment 3 bases; nucleotides outside the gene matches: 3. This CDR3 region has 14 residues.

V gene TRBV5-1 combines with J gene TRBJ2-2; D tentatively reads TRBD1 or TRBD2 (5 bases each). The germline gives CDR1 SGHRS, CDR2 YFSETQ. V was shortened by 4 bases and J by 0 bases, with 7 bases between the two germline ends. CDR3 size: 14 residues. As DNA, the CDR3 is TGCGCCAGCAGCCCGGGACCGAACACCGGGGAGCTGTTTTTT. Its translation is CASSPGPNTGELFF.

The CDR3 DNA is TGTGCCAGCAGCTATAGTCAGACTGAAGCTTTCTTT. Its translation: CASSYSQTEAFF. This sequence joins TRBV11-2 and TRBJ1-1; D unclear. The CDR3 is 12 residues long. Germline V gene sequence: CDR1 SGHAT, CDR2 FQNNGV. V lost 4 bases to trimming and J lost 5 bases, with 8 bases between them.

This sequence joins TRBV19 and TRBJ1-5; no clear D. Looked up from germline, CDR1 is LNHDA and CDR2 is SQIVND (reference sequence). The CDR3 extends over 12 amino acids. Trimming left V 3 bases short and J 6 bases short, with 6 bases between. CDR3 bases: TGTGCCAGTAGTATTTGGGGTCAGCCCCAGCATTTT. Residues: CASSIWGQPQHF.

This chain connects TRBV20-1 to TRBJ2-7, with D perhaps TRBD1 or TRBD2 (5 bases each). The length of the CDR3 is 15 residues. The germline gives CDR1 DFQATT, CDR2 SNEGSKA (reference sequence). Trimming left V 0 bases short and J 4 bases short, with 16 bases between. The DNA of the CDR3 is TGCAGTGCTAGAGATCTAGGGGACCCCCTTTACGAGCAGTACTTC. This codes for CSARDLGDPLYEQYF.

The CDR3 reads CASSYDTNYGYTF. The CDR3 DNA is TGTGCCAGCAGTTACGACACCAACTATGGCTACACCTTC. The chain links TRBV28 to TRBJ1-2; D not certain. The V gene lost 4 bases and the J gene lost 2 bases, with 8 bases spanning the gap. Germline-derived CDR1 and CDR2 are MDHEN and SYDVKM. The CDR3 extends over 13 amino acids.

The gene calls are TRBV6-6 and TRBJ2-7; D unclear. The CDR3 has 14 residues. Per the germline V gene, CDR1 is MNHNY and CDR2 is SVGAGI (reference sequence). The V gene lost 2 bases and the J gene lost 0 bases, with 8 bases spanning the gap. CDR3 DNA: TGTGCCAGCAGTTACCGTACTACCTCCTACGAGCAGTACTTC. Translation: CASSYRTTSYEQYF.

The chain recombines TRBV3-1 with TRBJ1-4; maybe TRBD1 (5 bases). In germline, CDR1 is LGHDT, CDR2 YNNKEL (reference sequence). V lost 0 bases and J 8 bases, leaving 7 bases between the germline ends. The CDR3 has 13 amino acids. CDR3 DNA sequence: TGTGCCAGCAGCCAAGAGTGGGGGGAAAAACTGTTTTTT. Its protein product is CASSQEWGEKLFF.

The chain carries TRBV4-3 and TRBJ1-2; TRBD1 matches at 9 bases. CDR1 is LGHNA and CDR2 is YSLEER in the germline V gene. This CDR3 has 16 residues. Trimming removed 1 base from V and 6 bases from J; junction bases left unmatched: 9. The CDR3 coding sequence is TGCGCCAGCAGCCAAGGATCGAACCGGGACAGGGATGGCTACACCTTC. It encodes CASSQGSNRDRDGYTF.

The chain couples TRBV27 to TRBJ2-7, with D perhaps TRBD1 or TRBD2 (5 bases each). V lost 5 bases to trimming and J lost 4 bases, with 15 bases between them. The CDR3 is made up of 14 amino acids. Germline V gene data show CDR1 as MNHEY and CDR2 as SMNVEV (reference sequence). CDR3 in DNA: TGTGCCAGCAGTACCGGGACGAAGCTGTACGAGCAGTACTTC. This encodes CASSTGTKLYEQYF.

This clonotype is a singleton in its sample. The genes are TRBV30 and TRBJ1-2; D unresolved. Trimming removed 0 bases from V and 3 bases from J, with 8 bases in between. Germline V lookup: CDR1 GTSNPN, CDR2 SVGIG (reference sequence). The length of the CDR3 is 13 residues. CDR3 in DNA: TGTGCCTGGAGTGTGGATATCTACTATGGCTACACCTTC. This gives the protein CAWSVDIYYGYTF.

The chain employs TRBV24-1 and TRBJ1-2; a weak D match, TRBD1 (6 bases). The CDR3 is 12 amino acids. V lost 4 bases to trimming and J lost 9 bases, with 11 bases between them. CDR1 and CDR2 (germline): KGHDR, SFDVKD. CDR3 amino acids: CATSDIQGSYTF. CDR3 DNA: TGTGCCACCAGTGACATACAGGGCAGCTACACCTTC.

This sequence joins TRBV7-6 and TRBJ2-3; D gene uncertain. The CDR3 is 15 amino acids. V lost 1 base, J lost 2 bases, and 10 bases lay in between. Germline-derived CDR1 and CDR2 are SGHVS and FNYEAQ. CDR3 sequence reads: CASSLGERNTDTQYF. The CDR3 coding sequence is TGTGCCAGCAGCTTAGGGGAAAGAAACACAGATACGCAGTATTTT.

Points on this clonotype: An end of the junction does not agree with germline; a read error may underlie this. The chain combines TRBV30 with TRBJ1-1; no firm D call. From germline, CDR1 is GTSNPN and CDR2 SVGIG (reference sequence). This CDR3 spans 12 amino acids. This CDR3 reads CDWRDIGTEALF. CDR3 sequence (DNA): TGTGACTGGAGAGACATTGGCACTGAAGCTCTCTTT.

This rearrangement joins TRBV20-1 to TRBJ2-1; 8 bases align to TRBD2. The CDR3 totals 14 residues. The V gene end was trimmed by 2 bases and the J gene end by 6 bases; junction bases not matched to a gene: 6. The germline V gene encodes CDR1 DFQATT and CDR2 SNEGSKA (reference sequence). The CDR3 sequence is CSARRPGGGNEQFF. The CDR3 bases are TGCAGTGCTAGACGCCCGGGGGGGGGCAATGAGCAGTTCTTC.

The chain combines TRBV15 with TRBJ2-7; TRBD1 aligns across 9 bases. Trimming removed 5 bases from V and 4 bases from J; junction bases left unmatched: 9. CDR3 length equals 15 residues. The germline gives CDR1 LNHNV, CDR2 YYDKDF (reference sequence). The chain's CDR3 is CATSPAWTGVYEQYF. The DNA of the CDR3 is TGTGCCACCAGCCCTGCGTGGACAGGGGTGTACGAGCAGTACTTC. The full variable domain, completed using reference TRBV15 and TRBJ2-7, is DAMVIQNPRYQVTQFGKPVTLSCSQTLNHNVMYWYQQKSSQAPKLLFHYYDKDFNNEADTPDNFQSRRPNTSFCFLDIRSPGLGDTAMYLCATSPAWTGVYEQYFGPGTRLTVT.

The chain links TRBV20-1 to TRBJ1-1; D unclear. The CDR3 contains 14 residues. Trimming pared 3 bases from V and 1 base from J, leaving 12 bases between. Germline loops: CDR1 DFQATT, CDR2 SNEGSKA (reference sequence). The CDR3, as DNA: TGCAGTGCTAGCCCCGCAGCAGCGAACACTGAAGCTTTCTTT. Residues: CSASPAAANTEAFF.

This clonotype was observed a handful of times. This chain connects TRBV14 to TRBJ2-3; no definite D call. Germline V gene data show CDR1 as SGHDN and CDR2 as FVKESK. The CDR3 loop spans 11 amino acids. Between the trimmed V and J ends, which lost 3 bases and 6 bases, there was a span of 4 bases. For the CDR3, the DNA is TGTGCCAGCAGCCACTCCGATACGCAGTATTTT. It yields the protein CASSHSDTQYF. Supplemented by reference TRBV14 and TRBJ2-3, the full variable domain reads EAGVTQFPSHSVIEKGQTVTLRCDPISGHDNLYWYRRVMGKEIKFLLHFVKESKQDESGMPNNRFLAERTGGTYSTLKVQPAELEDSGVYFCASSHSDTQYFGPGTRLTVL.

The gene calls are TRBV19 and TRBJ1-3; D gene ambiguous. The CDR3 length is 13 residues. Trimming removed 9 bases at V and 0 bases at J, with 9 bases between. Germline CDR1 is LNHDA and CDR2 is SQIVND (reference sequence). CDR3 region: CASPQSSGNTIYF. As DNA, the CDR3 is TGTGCCAGCCCTCAGTCCTCTGGAAACACCATATATTTT.

A note on this clonotype: One end of the junction does not line up with germline, which may come from a read error. V is TRBV28 and J is TRBJ1-4, with 10 nucleotides matching TRBD1. CDR1 is MDHEN and CDR2 is SYDVKM in the germline V gene. The CDR3 loop spans 12 amino acids. The CDR3 loop is CGTGVLNEKLFF. As DNA, the CDR3 is TGCGGGACAGGGGTCCTCAATGAAAAACTGTTTTTT.

The V and J genes are TRBV3-1 and TRBJ2-1; TRBD2 matches at 12 bases. Germline lookup yields CDR1 LGHDT and CDR2 YNNKEL (reference sequence). The CDR3 sequence is 16 residues long. With V trimmed by 4 bases and J by 2 bases, 3 bases remained unmatched. The CDR3 nucleotides read TGTGCCAGCAGCCCTCGGACTAGCGGGACCTACAATGAGCAGTTCTTC. This encodes CASSPRTSGTYNEQFF.

The chain joins TRBV3-1 to TRBJ1-1, with D unresolved. V was trimmed by 2 bases and J by 3 bases, leaving 7 bases between them. CDR1 LGHDT and CDR2 YNNKEL come from the germline V gene (reference sequence). The CDR3 covers 13 residues. DNA for the CDR3: TGTGCCAGCAGCCAATCCGTAGACACTGAAGCTTTCTTT. Amino acid sequence: CASSQSVDTEAFF.